The source of this TCR beta chain is a study of spatial heterogeneity in lung cancer. The CDR3 is 14 amino acids. V gave up 2 bases and J gave up 3 bases, with 10 bases separating them. The germline CDR1 and CDR2 sequences are SGHTA and FQGTGA. TCRdb itself ran the 5' RACE reads through MiXCR, one entry per CDR3 protein. This sample has around 14,000 distinct CDR3 sequences, with 3.6% found just once. Documented time point: sample taken at primary tumor resection. Sequencing covered unsorted whole RNA taken from tumor, nontumor lung or frozen PBMC. This clonotype was counted at least ten times. This beta chain was picked up by a library intended for alpha chains and is off target, so its count carries little meaning.

The source material was normal lung tissue next to the tumor, sampled at surgery. The TCR sequence derives from a male donor with early-stage non-small cell lung cancer. This rearrangement joins TRBV7-3 to TRBJ1-1; D is perhaps TRBD1 (5 bases). CDR3 region: CASSLGGLDTEAFF. The DNA for the CDR3 is TGTGCCAGCAGCTTAGGGGGACTGGACACTGAAGCTTTCTTT. The complete variable domain, with remaining parts taken from reference TRBV7-3 and TRBJ1-1, reads GAGVSQTPSNKVTEKGKYVELRCDPISGHTALYWYRQSLGQGPEFLIYFQGTGAADDSGLPNDRFFAVRPEGSVSTLKIQRTERGDSAVYLCASSLGGLDTEAFFGQGTRLTVV.